This T cell receptor (beta chain) was observed in a study of molecular identifiers for immune sequencing clone quantification. V was pared by 7 bases and J by 5 bases, with 20 bases between. This CDR3 has 14 residues. From germline, CDR1 is SQVTM and CDR2 ANQGSEA. The authors sorted naive CD8 T cells as CD8+CD4-CCR7+CD45RA+. TCRdb reprocessed the PCR reads via MiXCR and lists one record per CDR3 protein. The table includes fewer than 350,000 distinct CDR3 sequences, around a fifth detected once. This clonotype was observed many times. The chain recombines TRBV29-1 with TRBJ1-1, with TRBD1 as a possible D gene (6 bases). The sequence was obtained from a human donor in good health. Some libraries in this study had Jurkat cell RNA spiked in. The material sequenced was naive CD8+ T cells from blood, with Jurkat cell RNA spiked in. Indicated subset: FACS-sorted CD8+CD4-CCR7+CD45RA+ naive T cells. CDR3 DNA: TGCAGCGCCGAGGCCAGGGGAAGATTGACTGAAGCTTTCTTT. This sequence encodes CSAEARGRLTEAFF.